This TCR beta chain emerged from a study of cytomegalovirus exposure and HLA in healthy donors. PCR employed 60 Vbeta and 13 Jbeta primers. TCRdb's copy holds only in-frame clones and misses some; the assay was immunoSEQ multiplex PCR. The sample yields about 120,000 clones, roughly four fifths seen once. This CDR3 is 16 amino acids long. V shed 2 bases and J 2 bases; nucleotides not matched to a gene: 9. Germline V gene lookup returns CDR1 MNHEY and CDR2 SVGAGI. Healthy bone marrow donors formed the donor group. V gene TRBV6-5 combines with J gene TRBJ2-7; 7 positions agree with TRBD2. Sequences were obtained from PBMCs. The sequence was obtained from a woman aged 35 to 49 in good health and CMV-seropositive. The CDR3 loop reads CASSYTGGGPPYEQYF. The CDR3 nucleotides are TGTGCCAGCAGTTACACGGGGGGAGGGCCCCCCTACGAGCAGTACTTC.